Below, one T cell receptor beta chain is given with its context. Sequencing used cDNA as its template, made by extracting RNA and reverse transcribing it. Assay used: immunoSEQ multiplex PCR; TCRdb lists only in-frame clones, some missing. The sample has over 95,000 clones, approximately 42% seen once. The data belong to a study of CD8+ T cells in alopecia areata. PBMC-derived CD4+ and CD8+ T cells were sorted. The receptor was isolated from a human donor with alopecia areata. Input material: CD4+ T cells sorted from blood.

CDR3 region: CAWAAGGGGIQYF. The CDR3 DNA reads TGTGCCTGGGCTGCGGGGGGGGGCGGCATTCAGTACTTC. The V gene is TRBV30, the J gene TRBJ2-4; 9 bases agree with TRBD2. The CDR3 is 13 residues long. Germline lookup yields CDR1 GTSNPN and CDR2 SVGIG (reference sequence). J lost 9 bases, V lost 5 bases, and 8 bases had no gene match.